Each of the 11 T cell receptor beta chains below was sequenced from the same sample in a study of T cell responses to AZD1222 COVID-19 vaccine. Sequenced by immunoSEQ multiplex PCR; TCRdb stores in-frame clones only, minus some. The sample lists 170,000 or so clones, roughly 93% occurring once. Source: peripheral blood, taken on day 0 of AZD1222 vaccination. Source of these receptors: an adult in good health.

The chain carries TRBV7-9 and TRBJ2-7; 9 bases are shared with TRBD1. This CDR3 has 15 residues. The junction had 5 bases not matched to a gene; V was cut back by 3 bases and J by 2 bases. CDR1 is SEHNR and CDR2 is FQNEAQ in the germline V gene (reference sequence). The CDR3 DNA sequence: TGTGCCAGCAGCTTTACCGGGACAGGGACCTACGAGCAGTACTTC. Amino acid sequence: CASSFTGTGTYEQYF.

V gene TRBV5-6 combines with J gene TRBJ2-5; no reliable D call. Germline V gene data show CDR1 as SGHDT and CDR2 as YYEEEE. Deletions cut 2 bases from V and 4 bases from J, with 9 bases between. The CDR3 is 13 amino acids. The CDR3, as DNA: TGTGCCAGCAGCTTACCTGTGAGAGAGACCCAGTACTTC. Translation: CASSLPVRETQYF.

V gene TRBV7-9 combines with J gene TRBJ1-2; possible D gene TRBD1, 5 bases. The V gene's germline CDR1 is SEHNR and CDR2 FQNEAQ (reference sequence). This CDR3 contains 17 residues. The V end lost 2 bases, the J end lost 0 bases, and 16 bases lay between the germline ends. The CDR3 DNA follows: TGTGCCAGCAGCTTAACTGGGCAGGGTGAAGCTAACTATGGCTACACCTTC. It specifies CASSLTGQGEANYGYTF.

The chain links TRBV6-5 to TRBJ2-7; maybe TRBD2 (5 bases). The germline V gene encodes CDR1 MNHEY and CDR2 SVGAGI. The V end was cut by 2 bases, the J end by 3 bases, with 14 bases between. This CDR3 region has 15 residues. The CDR3 here is CASSYLRGADYEQYF. The CDR3 DNA reads as TGTGCCAGCAGTTACCTCCGGGGAGCAGACTACGAGCAGTACTTC.

The rearrangement joins TRBV11-2 to TRBJ2-7; 7 bases match TRBD1. The CDR3 has 14 residues. CDR1 is SGHAT and CDR2 is FQNNGV in the germline V gene. The V gene end was trimmed by 5 bases and the J gene end by 3 bases; junction bases not matched to a gene: 7. CDR3 nucleotides: TGTGCCAGCAGCCCCCGACAGGGACACTACGAGCAGTACTTC. It yields the protein CASSPRQGHYEQYF.

The CDR3, as DNA: TGTGCCAGCTCACCAACGACAGGGCGAAACACCATATATTTT. Translated, it gives CASSPTTGRNTIYF. The J gene is TRBJ1-3, the V gene TRBV18; TRBD1 aligns across 7 bases. This CDR3 spans 14 amino acids. The germline gives CDR1 KGHSH, CDR2 LQKENI. Losses at the gene ends were 2 bases for V and 5 bases for J; bases not matched to a gene: 3.

This clone is a singleton in its sample. The V gene is TRBV2, the J gene TRBJ1-5, with D possibly TRBD1 on 6 matching bases. Trimming shortened V by 6 bases and J by 6 bases, and 18 bases separated the two germline ends. Germline-derived CDR1 and CDR2 are SNHLY and FYNNEI. This CDR3 is built from 15 residues. The DNA for the CDR3 is TGTGCCAGCAGCCTTAGGGGGGGGAGTAGTCAGCCCCAGCATTTT. Translation: CASSLRGGSSQPQHF.

This clone has more than one count but fewer than ten. This chain uses TRBV3-1 (or the pseudogene TRBV3-2) with TRBJ1-2; D gene ambiguous. The germline gives CDR1 LGHDT, CDR2 YNNKEL (reference sequence). The CDR3 runs to 13 residues. Trimming took off 2 bases at V and 6 bases at J, with 10 bases between the two ends. CDR3 protein: CASSQIVGHGYTF. Written as DNA, the CDR3 is TGTGCCAGCAGCCAAATAGTCGGCCATGGCTACACCTTC.

This clone is a singleton in its sample. J is TRBJ2-5 and V is TRBV19; D unclear. There are 13 residues in the CDR3. The V end was cut by 5 bases, the J end by 1 base, with 8 bases between. The germline V gene has CDR1 LNHDA and CDR2 SQIVND (reference sequence). In DNA form, the CDR3 reads TGTGCCAGTAGTCTGGACGGCCAAGAGACCCAGTACTTC. Amino acids: CASSLDGQETQYF.

The genes are TRBV24-1 and TRBJ1-1, with no clear D. The V and J ends lost 3 bases and 0 bases respectively, with 4 bases between them. CDR3 size: 13 residues. Germline V gene lookup returns CDR1 KGHDR and CDR2 SFDVKD. CDR3 in DNA: TGTGCCACCAGTGATGGCTTGAACACTGAAGCTTTCTTT. Amino acid sequence: CATSDGLNTEAFF.

The chain has TRBV9 and TRBJ1-4; 8 nucleotides line up with TRBD1. Germline CDR1 is SGDLS and CDR2 is YYNGEE. V dropped 2 bases and J dropped 8; count of bases not matched to a gene: 8. CDR3 length equals 15 residues. The CDR3 region is CASSVTGARDEKLFF. As DNA, the CDR3 is TGTGCCAGCAGCGTGACAGGGGCGAGAGACGAAAAACTGTTTTTT.